The sequence of this T cell receptor (beta chain) was determined in a study of blood T cell repertoires in COVID-19. As for the study in general: The United States, Italy and Spain provided the acute and convalescent COVID-19 samples. Sample material is recorded as cDNA or gDNA derived from T cells, B-cell-depleted T cells, or PBMCs.

In the authors' methods: Nucleated cell number was recorded as an estimate derived from reference gene primer amplification. Profiled with immunoSEQ multiplex PCR; TCRdb holds only in-frame clones, not every one. V and J calls and clone size are given by that table; D and trimming were obtained from the DNA. The sample yields tens of thousands of clones, approximately 88% seen once. CDR3 length: 13 residues. V was clipped by 3 bases and J by 5 bases, with 10 bases between them. Germline V gene data show CDR1 as LGHDT and CDR2 as YNNKEL (reference sequence). The receptor was derived from a man aged 35 to 55 with COVID-19, enrolled during active disease. The chain combines TRBV3-1 (or the pseudogene TRBV3-2) with TRBJ2-5, with D tentatively TRBD1 (6 bases). The sequenced material came from peripheral blood. CDR3 DNA sequence: TGTGCCAGCAGCCACACTGGGGGCGAGACCCAGTACTTC. It yields the protein CASSHTGGETQYF.